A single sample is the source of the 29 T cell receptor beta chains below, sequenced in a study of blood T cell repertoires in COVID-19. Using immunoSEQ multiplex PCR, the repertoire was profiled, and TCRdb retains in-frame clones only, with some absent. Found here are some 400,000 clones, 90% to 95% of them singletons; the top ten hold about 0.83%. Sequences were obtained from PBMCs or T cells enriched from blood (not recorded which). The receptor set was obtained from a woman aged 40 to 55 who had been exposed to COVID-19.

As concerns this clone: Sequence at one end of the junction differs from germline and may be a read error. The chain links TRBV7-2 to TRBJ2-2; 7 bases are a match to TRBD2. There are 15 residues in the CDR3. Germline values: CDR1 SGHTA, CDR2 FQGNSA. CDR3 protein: CASSLGGGSTGELFF. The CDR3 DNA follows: TGTGCCAGCAGTTTAGGCGGGGGTTCCACCGGGGAGCTGTTTTTT.

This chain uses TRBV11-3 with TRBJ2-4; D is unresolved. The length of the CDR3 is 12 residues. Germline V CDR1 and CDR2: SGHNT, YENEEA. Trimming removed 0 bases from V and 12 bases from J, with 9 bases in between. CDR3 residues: CASSLDRLNQYF. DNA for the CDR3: TGTGCCAGCAGCTTAGATCGTTTAAATCAGTACTTC. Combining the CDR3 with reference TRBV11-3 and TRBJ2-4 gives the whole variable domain EAGVVQSPRYKIIEKKQPVAFWCNPISGHNTLYWYLQNLGQGPELLIRYENEEAVDDSQLPKDRFSAERLKGVDSTLKIQPAELGDSAVYLCASSLDRLNQYFGAGTRLSVL.

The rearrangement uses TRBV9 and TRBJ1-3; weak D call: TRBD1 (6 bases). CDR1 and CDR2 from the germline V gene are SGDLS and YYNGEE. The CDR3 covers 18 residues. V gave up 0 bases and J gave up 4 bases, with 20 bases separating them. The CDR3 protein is CASSVGIGTGINGNTIYF. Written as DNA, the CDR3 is TGTGCCAGCAGCGTAGGGATAGGAACAGGGATAAACGGAAACACCATATATTTT.

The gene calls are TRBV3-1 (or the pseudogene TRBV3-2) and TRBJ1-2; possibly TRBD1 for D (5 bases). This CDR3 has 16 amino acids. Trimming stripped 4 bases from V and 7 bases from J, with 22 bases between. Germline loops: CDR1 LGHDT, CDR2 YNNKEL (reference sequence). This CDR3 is CASSRVSTVPSGGYTF. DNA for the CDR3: TGTGCCAGCAGCCGCGTGTCGACAGTCCCCAGTGGTGGCTACACCTTC.

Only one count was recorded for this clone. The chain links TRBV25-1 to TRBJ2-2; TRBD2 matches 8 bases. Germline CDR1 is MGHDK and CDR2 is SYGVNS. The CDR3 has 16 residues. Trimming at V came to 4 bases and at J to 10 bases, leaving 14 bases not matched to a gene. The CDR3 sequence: CASSATSGTLQEELFF. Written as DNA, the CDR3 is TGTGCCAGCAGTGCCACTAGCGGAACTCTCCAAGAGGAGCTGTTTTTT. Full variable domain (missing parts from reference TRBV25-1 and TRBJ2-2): EADIYQTPRYLVIGTGKKITLECSQTMGHDKMYWYQQDPGMELHLIHYSYGVNSTEKGDLSSESTVSRIRTEHFPLTLESARPSHTSQYLCASSATSGTLQEELFFGEGSRLTVL.

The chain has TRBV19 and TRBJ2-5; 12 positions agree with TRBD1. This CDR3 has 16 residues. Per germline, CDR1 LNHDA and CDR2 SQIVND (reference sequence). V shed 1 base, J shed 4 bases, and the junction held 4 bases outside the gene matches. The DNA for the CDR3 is TGTGCCAGTAGTATAGGGGACAGGGGGCTAGGAGAGACCCAGTACTTC. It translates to CASSIGDRGLGETQYF.

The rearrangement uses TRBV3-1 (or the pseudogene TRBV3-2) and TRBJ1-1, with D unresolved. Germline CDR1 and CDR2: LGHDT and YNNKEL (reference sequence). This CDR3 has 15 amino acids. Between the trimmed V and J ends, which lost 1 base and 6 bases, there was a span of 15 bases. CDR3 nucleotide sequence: TGTGCCAGCAGCCAAGGTATAGCTATCCGCGCTGAAGCTTTCTTT. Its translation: CASSQGIAIRAEAFF.

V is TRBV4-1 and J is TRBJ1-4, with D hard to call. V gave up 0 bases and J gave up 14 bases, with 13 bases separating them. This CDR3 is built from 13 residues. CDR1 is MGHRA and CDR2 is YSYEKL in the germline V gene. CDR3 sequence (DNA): TGCGCCAGCAGCCAAGATACTCCCCCTCGGCTGTTTTTT. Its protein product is CASSQDTPPRLFF.

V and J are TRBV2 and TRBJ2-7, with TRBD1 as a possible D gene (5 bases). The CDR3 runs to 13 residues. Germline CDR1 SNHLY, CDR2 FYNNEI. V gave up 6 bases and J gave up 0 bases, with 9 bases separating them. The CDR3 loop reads CASSGHNSYEQYF. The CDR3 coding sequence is TGTGCCAGCAGCGGACACAACTCCTACGAGCAGTACTTC.

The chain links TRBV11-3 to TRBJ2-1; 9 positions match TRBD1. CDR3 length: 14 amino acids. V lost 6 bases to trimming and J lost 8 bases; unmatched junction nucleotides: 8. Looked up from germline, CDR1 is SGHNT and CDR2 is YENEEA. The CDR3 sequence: CASSTRDRDHEQFF. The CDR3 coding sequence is TGTGCCAGCAGTACCCGGGACAGGGACCATGAGCAGTTCTTC.

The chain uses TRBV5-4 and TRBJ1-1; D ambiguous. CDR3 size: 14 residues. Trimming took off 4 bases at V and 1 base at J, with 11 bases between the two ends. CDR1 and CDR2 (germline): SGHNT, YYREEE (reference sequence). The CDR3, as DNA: TGTGCCAGCAGCCCCCAGCGGTGGAACACTGAAGCTTTCTTT. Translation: CASSPQRWNTEAFF. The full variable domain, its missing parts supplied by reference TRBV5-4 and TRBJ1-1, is ETGVTQSPTHLIKTRGQQVTLRCSSQSGHNTVSWYQQALGQGPQFIFQYYREEENGRGNFPPRFSGLQFPNYSSELNVNALELDDSALYLCASSPQRWNTEAFFGQGTRLTVV.

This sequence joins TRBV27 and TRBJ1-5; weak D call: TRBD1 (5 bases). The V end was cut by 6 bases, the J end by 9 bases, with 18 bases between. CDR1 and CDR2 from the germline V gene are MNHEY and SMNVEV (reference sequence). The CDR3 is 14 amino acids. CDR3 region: CASSSTPGLGPQHF. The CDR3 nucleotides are TGTGCCAGCAGCTCCACACCAGGGCTGGGGCCCCAGCATTTT.

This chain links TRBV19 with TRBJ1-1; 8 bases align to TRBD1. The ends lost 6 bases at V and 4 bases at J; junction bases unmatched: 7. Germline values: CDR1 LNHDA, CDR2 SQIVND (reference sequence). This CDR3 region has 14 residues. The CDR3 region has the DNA TGTGCCAGTAGCAAGACAGGGGTGGCCACTGAAGCTTTCTTT. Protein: CASSKTGVATEAFF.

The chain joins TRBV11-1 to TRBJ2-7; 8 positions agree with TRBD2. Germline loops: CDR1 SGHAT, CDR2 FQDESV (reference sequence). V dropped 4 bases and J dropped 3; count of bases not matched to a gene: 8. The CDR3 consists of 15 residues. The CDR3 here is CASSWSRGVLYEQYF. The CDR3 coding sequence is TGTGCCAGCAGCTGGTCGCGGGGGGTTCTCTACGAGCAGTACTTC.

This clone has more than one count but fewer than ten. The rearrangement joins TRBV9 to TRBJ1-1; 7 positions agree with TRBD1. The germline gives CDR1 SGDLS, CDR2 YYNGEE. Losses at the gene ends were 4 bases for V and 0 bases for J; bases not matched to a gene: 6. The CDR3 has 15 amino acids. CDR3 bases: TGTGCCAGCAGCCCCCAGGGACAGTTGAACACTGAAGCTTTCTTT. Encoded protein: CASSPQGQLNTEAFF.

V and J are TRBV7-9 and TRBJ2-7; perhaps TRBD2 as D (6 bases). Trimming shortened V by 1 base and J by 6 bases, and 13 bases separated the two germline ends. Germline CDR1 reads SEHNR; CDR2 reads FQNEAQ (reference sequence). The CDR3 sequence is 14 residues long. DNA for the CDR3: TGTGCCAGCAGCTTAGGCGGGAACCAGATCGAGCAGTACTTC. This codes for CASSLGGNQIEQYF.

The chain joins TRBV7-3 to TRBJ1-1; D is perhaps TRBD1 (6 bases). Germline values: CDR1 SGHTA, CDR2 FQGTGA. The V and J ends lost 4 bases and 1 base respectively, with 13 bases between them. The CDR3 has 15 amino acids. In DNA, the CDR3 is TGTGCCAGCAGCTCAACCGGGACACAGAACACTGAAGCTTTCTTT. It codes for CASSSTGTQNTEAFF. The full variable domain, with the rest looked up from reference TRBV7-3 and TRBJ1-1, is GAGVSQTPSNKVTEKGKYVELRCDPISGHTALYWYRQSLGQGPEFLIYFQGTGAADDSGLPNDRFFAVRPEGSVSTLKIQRTERGDSAVYLCASSSTGTQNTEAFFGQGTRLTVV.

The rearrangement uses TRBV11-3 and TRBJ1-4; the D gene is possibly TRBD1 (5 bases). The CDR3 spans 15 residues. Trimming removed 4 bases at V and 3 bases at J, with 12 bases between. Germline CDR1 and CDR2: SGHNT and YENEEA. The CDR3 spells CASSSWGGSNEKLFF. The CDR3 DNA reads TGTGCCAGCAGCTCATGGGGGGGGTCTAATGAAAAACTGTTTTTT.

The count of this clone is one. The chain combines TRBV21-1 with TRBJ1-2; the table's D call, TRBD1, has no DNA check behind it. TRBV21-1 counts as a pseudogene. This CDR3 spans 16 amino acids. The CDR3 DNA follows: TGTGCCAGCAGCATATCCCCGAAAGGGGAACCCGCTGGCTACACCTTC. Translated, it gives CASSISPKGEPAGYTF.

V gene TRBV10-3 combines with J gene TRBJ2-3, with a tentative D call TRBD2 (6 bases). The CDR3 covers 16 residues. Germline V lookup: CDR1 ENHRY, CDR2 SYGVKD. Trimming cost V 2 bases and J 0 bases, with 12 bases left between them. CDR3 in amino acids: CAISEAGLSSTDTQYF. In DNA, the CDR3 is TGTGCCATCAGTGAGGCGGGACTCTCAAGCACAGATACGCAGTATTTT.

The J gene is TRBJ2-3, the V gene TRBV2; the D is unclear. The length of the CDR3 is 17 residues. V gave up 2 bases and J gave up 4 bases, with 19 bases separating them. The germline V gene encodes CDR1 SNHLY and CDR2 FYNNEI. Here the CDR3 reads CASSESVASVFSDTQYF. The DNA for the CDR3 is TGTGCCAGCAGTGAATCGGTGGCTAGTGTGTTCTCAGATACGCAGTATTTT.

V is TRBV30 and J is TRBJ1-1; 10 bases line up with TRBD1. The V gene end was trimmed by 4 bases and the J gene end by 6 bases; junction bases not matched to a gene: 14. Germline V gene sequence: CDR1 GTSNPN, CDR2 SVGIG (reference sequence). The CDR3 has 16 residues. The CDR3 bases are TGTGCCTGGAACCGACAGGGGGCCTTTACGGGAGCTGAAGCTTTCTTT. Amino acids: CAWNRQGAFTGAEAFF.

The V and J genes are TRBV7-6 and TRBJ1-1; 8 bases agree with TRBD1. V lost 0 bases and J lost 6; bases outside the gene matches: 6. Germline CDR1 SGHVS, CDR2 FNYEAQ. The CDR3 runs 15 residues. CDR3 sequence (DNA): TGTGCCAGCAGCTTAGCCATACAGGGGGGGCCTGAAGCTTTCTTT. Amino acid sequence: CASSLAIQGGPEAFF.

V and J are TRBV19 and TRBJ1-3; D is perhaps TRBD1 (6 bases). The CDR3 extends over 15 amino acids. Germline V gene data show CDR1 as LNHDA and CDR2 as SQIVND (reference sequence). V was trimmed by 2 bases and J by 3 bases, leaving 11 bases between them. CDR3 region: CASSITGFVGNTIYF. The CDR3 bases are TGTGCCAGTAGTATAACAGGGTTTGTTGGAAACACCATATATTTT.

Here the CDR3 reads CSVDRDSNTEAFF. As DNA, the CDR3 is TGCAGCGTTGATCGAGACAGCAACACTGAAGCTTTCTTT. This chain joins TRBV29-1 and TRBJ1-1; a weak D match, TRBD1 (5 bases). Trimming took off 3 bases at V and 2 bases at J, with 10 bases between the two ends. The germline gives CDR1 SQVTM, CDR2 ANQGSEA. The CDR3 covers 13 residues.

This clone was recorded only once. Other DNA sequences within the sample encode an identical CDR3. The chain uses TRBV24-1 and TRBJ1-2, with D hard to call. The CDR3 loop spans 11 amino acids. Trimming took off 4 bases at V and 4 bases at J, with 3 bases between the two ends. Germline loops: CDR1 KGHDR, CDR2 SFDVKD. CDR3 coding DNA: TGTGCCACCAGTGACTCCTATGGCTACACCTTC. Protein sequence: CATSDSYGYTF.

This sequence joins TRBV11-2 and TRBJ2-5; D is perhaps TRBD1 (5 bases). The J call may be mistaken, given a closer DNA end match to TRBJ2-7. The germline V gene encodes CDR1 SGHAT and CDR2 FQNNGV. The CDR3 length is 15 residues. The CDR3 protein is CASSLDTGSSYEQYF. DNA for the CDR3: TGTGCCAGCAGCTTAGACACAGGTAGCTCCTACGAGCAGTACTTC.

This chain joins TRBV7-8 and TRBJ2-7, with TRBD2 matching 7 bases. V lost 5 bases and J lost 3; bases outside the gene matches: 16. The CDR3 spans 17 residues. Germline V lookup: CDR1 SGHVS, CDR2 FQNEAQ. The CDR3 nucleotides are TGTGCCAGCAGCCGAGGAACCTCAGGGCTAGCGGACTACGAGCAGTACTTC. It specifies CASSRGTSGLADYEQYF. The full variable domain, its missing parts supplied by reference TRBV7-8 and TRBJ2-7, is GAGVSQSPRYKVAKRGQDVALRCDPISGHVSLFWYQQALGQGPEFLTYFQNEAQLDKSGLPSDRFFAERPEGSVSTLKIQRTQQEDSAVYLCASSRGTSGLADYEQYFGPGTRLTVT.

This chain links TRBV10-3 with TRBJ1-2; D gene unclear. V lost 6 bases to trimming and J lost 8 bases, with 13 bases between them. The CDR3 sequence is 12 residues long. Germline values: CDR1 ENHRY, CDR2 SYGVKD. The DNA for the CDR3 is TGTGCCATCAGCCTCTCGGGAATGGGCTACACCTTC. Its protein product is CAISLSGMGYTF.